The rows below give T cell receptor beta chains drawn from one sample of a study of T cell repertoires in cytomegalovirus infection. In TCRdb, the reads were re-called with MiXCR into one record per CDR3 protein. The data show around 260,000 distinct CDR3 sequences, with under 30% seen just once and about 14% held by the top ten. Material: PBMCs. The receptors shown here come from a human donor in good health (CMV status not recorded). Some clones in this sample may be carry-over from other donors' samples. Each CDR3 is given with its conserved first and last residue. A D gene is named only where the DNA matches it firmly. Size values are once, few and many counts, or a class for expanded clones, and some rows have none.

clone size	V gene	D gene	J gene	CDR3 protein	CDR3 DNA
many	TRBV6-2/TRBV6-3	NA	TRBJ1-5	CASRPERNNQPQHF	TGTGCCAGCAGGCCCGAGAGGAACAATCAGCCCCAGCATTTT
few	TRBV5-6	NA	TRBJ2-1	CASSLMTGRSNNEQFF	TGTGCCAGCAGCTTAATGACAGGGAGGAGTAACAATGAGCAGTTCTTC
NA	TRBV6-5	NA	TRBJ1-2	CASRDGYYGYTF	TGTGCCAGCAGGGACGGGTACTATGGCTACACCTTC
many	TRBV7-2	NA	TRBJ2-7	CASSPFSTYEQYF	TGTGCCAGCAGCCCCTTCAGCACCTACGAGCAGTACTTC
few	TRBV25-1	TRBD1	TRBJ1-5	CASSDRGLSNQPQHF	TGTGCCAGCAGTGACAGGGGGCTTAGCAATCAGCCCCAGCATTTT
NA	TRBV5-4	NA	TRBJ2-1	CASSFGQGKEQFF	TGTGCCAGCAGCTTTGGCCAGGGGAAAGAGCAGTTCTTC
few	TRBV29-1	NA	TRBJ1-4	CSVSRAGSLGEKLFF	TGCAGCGTATCCCGAGCCGGGAGCCTCGGTGAAAAACTGTTTTTT
few	TRBV3-1	NA	TRBJ1-1	CASSQEGGRRPEAFF	TGTGCCAGCAGCCAAGAGGGGGGGCGGAGGCCTGAAGCTTTCTTT
many	TRBV7-9	NA	TRBJ1-1	CASSKQGRGTEAFF	TGTGCCAGCAGCAAACAGGGTAGAGGGACTGAAGCTTTCTTT
few	TRBV18	NA	TRBJ1-2	CASSPGGVNGYTF	TGTGCCAGCTCACCGGGAGGGGTAAATGGCTACACCTTC
NA	TRBV28	TRBD2	TRBJ2-5	CASNGGGETQYF	TGTGCCAGCAACGGGGGGGGAGAGACCCAGTACTTC
many	TRBV7-2	TRBD2	TRBJ2-5	CASSPGGAGAKTQYF	TGTGCCAGCAGCCCCGGGGGGGCAGGGGCGAAGACCCAGTACTTC
NA	TRBV19	NA	TRBJ1-1	CASSISQTMNTEAFF	TGTGCCAGTAGTATATCACAGACTATGAACACTGAAGCTTTCTTT
many	TRBV7-2	TRBD1	TRBJ1-1	CASSASSGGKPAEAFF	TGTGCCAGCAGCGCTTCGTCAGGGGGCAAGCCGGCTGAAGCTTTCTTT
few	TRBV28	NA	TRBJ1-2	CASSPERGGYTF	TGTGCCAGCAGCCCCGAGAGAGGTGGCTACACCTTC
few	TRBV28	NA	TRBJ2-3	CASSPVGGGAGTDTQYF	TGTGCCAGCAGCCCGGTGGGGGGCGGGGCGGGTACAGATACGCAGTATTTT
NA	TRBV11-3	NA	TRBJ2-1	CASSPRLGDLAYNEQFF	TGTGCCAGCAGCCCCCGCCTTGGGGACCTAGCCTACAATGAGCAGTTCTTC
NA	TRBV2	NA	TRBJ2-7	CASGSAGAGSEQYF	TGTGCCAGCGGTTCCGCGGGGGCCGGGTCCGAGCAGTACTTC
NA	TRBV20-1	TRBD2	TRBJ2-3	CSARDPAGVTDTQYF	TGCAGTGCTAGAGATCCAGCGGGAGTAACTGATACGCAGTATTTT
few	TRBV19	NA	TRBJ1-1	CASSRAPQAEPTIQTNTEAFF	TGTGCCAGTAGTAGGGCCCCCCAAGCCGAGCCCACAATACAGACGAACACTGAAGCTTTCTTT
few	TRBV29-1	NA	TRBJ2-3	CSAIWAGIVDTQYF	TGCAGCGCCATTTGGGCAGGGATCGTAGATACGCAGTATTTT
NA	TRBV10-3	NA	TRBJ1-1	CAISDSGRTEAFF	TGTGCCATCAGTGATTCAGGGCGAACTGAAGCTTTCTTT
NA	TRBV5-1	NA	TRBJ2-7	CASSRDTEGGEQYF	TGCGCCAGCAGCCGGGACACGGAAGGAGGGGAGCAGTACTTC
NA	TRBV25-1	NA	TRBJ1-4	CASTWGAPEEKLFF	TGTGCCAGCACCTGGGGGGCCCCCGAGGAAAAACTGTTTTTT
once	TRBV5-4	NA	TRBJ2-3	CASSLYSWGTDTQYF	TGTGCCAGCAGCTTGTATAGTTGGGGCACAGATACGCAGTATTTT
NA	TRBV27	NA	TRBJ1-4	CASSEGGARVEKLFF	TGTGCCAGTTCGGAGGGCGGGGCCCGTGTTGAAAAACTGTTTTTT
many	TRBV7-3	NA	TRBJ2-1	CASSLKNEQFF	TGTGCCAGCAGCTTAAAGAATGAGCAGTTCTTC
NA	TRBV28	TRBD1	TRBJ2-7	CASSSWTGNDEQYF	TGTGCCAGCAGTTCTTGGACAGGGAACGACGAGCAGTACTTC
many	TRBV7-2	NA	TRBJ2-5	CASSSSAMGGETQYF	TGTGCCAGCAGCTCCTCAGCGATGGGGGGAGAGACCCAGTACTTC
many	TRBV11-2	NA	TRBJ1-1	CASSPRLQDKAEAFF	TGTGCCAGCAGCCCTCGATTGCAGGACAAGGCTGAAGCTTTCTTT
NA	TRBV6-1	TRBD1	TRBJ2-5	CATHRGEETQYF	TGTGCCACCCACAGGGGGGAGGAGACCCAGTACTTC
NA	TRBV7-9	NA	TRBJ1-1	CASSSTGIRGAEAFF	TGTGCCAGCAGCTCAACCGGGATACGTGGCGCTGAAGCTTTCTTT
few	TRBV7-2	NA	TRBJ2-7	CASSKPDSYEQYF	TGTGCCAGCAGCAAACCGGACAGCTACGAGCAGTACTTC
NA	TRBV18	NA	TRBJ1-5	CASSPQGPPTKQPQHF	TGTGCCAGCTCACCGCAGGGACCTCCAACGAAGCAGCCCCAGCATTTT
few	TRBV2	NA	TRBJ2-1	CASRSRGSSYNEQFF	TGTGCCAGCAGGTCACGGGGTAGCTCCTACAATGAGCAGTTCTTC
NA	TRBV2	TRBD1	TRBJ1-6	CASSENPGQGFWPLHF	TGTGCCAGCAGTGAAAATCCGGGACAGGGTTTTTGGCCCCTCCACTTT
NA	TRBV20-1	NA	TRBJ1-5	CSAREGWTADQPQHF	TGCAGTGCTAGAGAAGGTTGGACAGCGGATCAGCCCCAGCATTTT
once	TRBV24-1	TRBD1	TRBJ2-7	CATSEAGQASYEQYF	TGTGCCACCAGTGAAGCCGGACAGGCCTCCTACGAGCAGTACTTC
NA	TRBV2	NA	TRBJ1-5	CASAKESGEQPQHF	TGTGCCAGTGCCAAGGAGTCGGGGGAGCAGCCCCAGCATTTT
few	TRBV19	NA	TRBJ1-1	CASSPTGVGKNTEAFF	TGTGCCAGTAGTCCGACCGGGGTTGGGAAAAACACTGAAGCTTTCTTT
NA	TRBV29-1	TRBD1	TRBJ1-2	CSVEGQGSWGYTF	TGCAGCGTGGAGGGACAGGGAAGTTGGGGCTACACCTTC
NA	TRBV24-1	TRBD1	TRBJ2-5	CATSDPTGGAEETQYF	TGTGCCACCAGTGACCCGACAGGGGGCGCGGAAGAGACCCAGTACTTC
NA	TRBV15	NA	TRBJ2-3	CATSRGEGSTDTQYF	TGTGCCACCAGCAGAGGTGAAGGTAGCACAGATACGCAGTATTTT
NA	TRBV19	NA	TRBJ1-5	CASSREWDQPQHF	TGTGCCAGTAGTAGGGAGTGGGATCAGCCCCAGCATTTT
few	TRBV28	NA	TRBJ2-3	CASSPGSDRFTDTQYF	TGTGCCAGCAGTCCAGGGAGCGACAGGTTCACAGATACGCAGTATTTT
NA	TRBV5-1	NA	TRBJ2-5	CASSNGAPNPQETQYF	TGCGCCAGCAGTAATGGGGCTCCGAACCCTCAAGAGACCCAGTACTTC
NA	TRBV7-2	TRBD2	TRBJ2-2	CASSLERLAGFGELFF	TGTGCCAGCAGCTTAGAGCGACTAGCGGGTTTCGGGGAGCTGTTTTTT
few	TRBV28	NA	TRBJ2-1	CASSPGRGNEQFF	TGTGCCAGCAGTCCAGGACGGGGCAATGAGCAGTTCTTC
NA	TRBV2	NA	TRBJ2-7	CASKGQYTNYEQYF	TGTGCCAGCAAGGGCCAGTACACAAACTACGAGCAGTACTTC
many	TRBV7-2	NA	TRBJ1-5	CASSLQESPNQPQHF	TGTGCCAGCAGCTTACAAGAGAGTCCCAATCAGCCCCAGCATTTT
NA	TRBV6-6	NA	TRBJ2-7	CASSYAQNSYEQYF	TGTGCCAGCAGTTACGCCCAGAACTCCTACGAGCAGTACTTC
many	TRBV7-2	TRBD2	TRBJ2-2	CASSVTSGANTGELFF	TGTGCCAGCAGCGTGACTAGCGGGGCGAACACCGGGGAGCTGTTTTTT